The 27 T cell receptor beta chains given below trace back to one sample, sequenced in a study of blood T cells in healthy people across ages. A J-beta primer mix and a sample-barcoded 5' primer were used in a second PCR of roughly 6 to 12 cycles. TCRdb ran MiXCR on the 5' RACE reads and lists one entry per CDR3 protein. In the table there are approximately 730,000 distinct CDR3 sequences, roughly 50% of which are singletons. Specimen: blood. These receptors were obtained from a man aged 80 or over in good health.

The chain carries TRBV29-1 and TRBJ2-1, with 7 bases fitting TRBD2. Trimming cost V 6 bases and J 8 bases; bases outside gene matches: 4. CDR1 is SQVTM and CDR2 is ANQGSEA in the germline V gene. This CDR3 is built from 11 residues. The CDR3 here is CSVGLNDEQFF. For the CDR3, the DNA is TGCAGCGTGGGACTAAACGATGAGCAGTTCTTC.

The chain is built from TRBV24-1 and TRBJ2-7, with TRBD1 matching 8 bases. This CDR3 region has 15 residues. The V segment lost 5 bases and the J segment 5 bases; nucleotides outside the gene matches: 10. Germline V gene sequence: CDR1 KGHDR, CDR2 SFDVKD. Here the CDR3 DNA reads TGTGCCACCAGTGGGTCGAACAGGGGGTACAACGAGCAGTACTTC. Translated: CATSGSNRGYNEQYF.

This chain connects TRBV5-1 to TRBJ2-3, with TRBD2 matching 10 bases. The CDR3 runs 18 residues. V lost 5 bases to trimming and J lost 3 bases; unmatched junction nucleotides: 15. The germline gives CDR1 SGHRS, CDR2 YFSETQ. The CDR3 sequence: CASRRGSIAGGRTDTQYF. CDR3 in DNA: TGCGCCAGCAGACGAGGTTCTATAGCGGGAGGCCGGACAGATACGCAGTATTTT.

The CDR3 nucleotides are TGTGCCAGCAGCAACGGACTAGCGGATTACGAGCAGTACTTC. It codes for CASSNGLADYEQYF. V and J are TRBV9 and TRBJ2-4; 10 bases line up with TRBD2. The J call may not be correct, given that the DNA end is closer to TRBJ2-7. Germline V gene lookup returns CDR1 SGDLS and CDR2 YYNGEE. The CDR3 has 14 amino acids.

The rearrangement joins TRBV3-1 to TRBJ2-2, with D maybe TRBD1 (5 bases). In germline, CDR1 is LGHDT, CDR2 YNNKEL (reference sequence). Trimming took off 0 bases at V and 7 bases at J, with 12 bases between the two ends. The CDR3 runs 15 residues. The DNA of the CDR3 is TGTGCCAGCAGCCAAGAACCAGGGTCTGGCGGGGAGCTGTTTTTT. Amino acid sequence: CASSQEPGSGGELFF.

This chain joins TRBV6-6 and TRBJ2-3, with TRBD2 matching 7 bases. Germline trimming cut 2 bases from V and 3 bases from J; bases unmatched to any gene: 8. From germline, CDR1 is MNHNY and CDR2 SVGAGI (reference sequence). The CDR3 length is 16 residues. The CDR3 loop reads CASSYRASGKTDTQYF. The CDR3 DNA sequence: TGTGCCAGCAGTTACCGAGCTAGCGGAAAAACAGATACGCAGTATTTT.

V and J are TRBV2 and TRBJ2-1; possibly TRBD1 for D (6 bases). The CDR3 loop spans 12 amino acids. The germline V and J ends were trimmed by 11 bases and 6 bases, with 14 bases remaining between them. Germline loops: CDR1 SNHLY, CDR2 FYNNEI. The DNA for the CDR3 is TGTGCCGCGACGGTAGGGGGCAATGAGCAGTTCTTC. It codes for CAATVGGNEQFF.

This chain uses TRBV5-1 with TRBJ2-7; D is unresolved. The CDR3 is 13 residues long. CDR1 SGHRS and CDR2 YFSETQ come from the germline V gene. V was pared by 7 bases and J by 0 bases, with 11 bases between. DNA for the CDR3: TGCGCCAGCCGGGTCCGGGCCTCCTACGAGCAGTACTTC. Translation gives CASRVRASYEQYF.

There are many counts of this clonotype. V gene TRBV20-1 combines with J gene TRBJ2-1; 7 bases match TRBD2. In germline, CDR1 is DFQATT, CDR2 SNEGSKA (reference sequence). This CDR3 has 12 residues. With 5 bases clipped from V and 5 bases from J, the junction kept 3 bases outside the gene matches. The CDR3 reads CSAERDHNEQFF. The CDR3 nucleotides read TGCAGTGCTGAGCGGGATCACAATGAGCAGTTCTTC.

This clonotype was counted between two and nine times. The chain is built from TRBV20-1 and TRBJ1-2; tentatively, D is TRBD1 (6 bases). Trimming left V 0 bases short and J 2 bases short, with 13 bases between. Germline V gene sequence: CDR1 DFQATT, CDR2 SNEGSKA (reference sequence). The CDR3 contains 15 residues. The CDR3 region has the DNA TGCAGTGCTAGAGATAGTGCAGGGGAAAACTATGGCTACACCTTC. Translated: CSARDSAGENYGYTF.

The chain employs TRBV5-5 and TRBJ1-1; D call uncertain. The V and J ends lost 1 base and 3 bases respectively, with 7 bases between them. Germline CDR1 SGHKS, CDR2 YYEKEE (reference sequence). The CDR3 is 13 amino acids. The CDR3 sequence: CASSLIEYTEAFF. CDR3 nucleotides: TGTGCCAGCAGCTTGATCGAGTACACTGAAGCTTTCTTT.

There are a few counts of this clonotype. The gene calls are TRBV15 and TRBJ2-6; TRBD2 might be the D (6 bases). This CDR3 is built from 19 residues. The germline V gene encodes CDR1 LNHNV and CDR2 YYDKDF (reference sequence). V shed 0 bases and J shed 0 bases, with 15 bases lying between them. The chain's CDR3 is CATSRDLGGRSSGANVLTF. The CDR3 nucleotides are TGTGCCACCAGCAGAGATTTGGGGGGACGGAGCTCTGGGGCCAACGTCCTGACTTTC.

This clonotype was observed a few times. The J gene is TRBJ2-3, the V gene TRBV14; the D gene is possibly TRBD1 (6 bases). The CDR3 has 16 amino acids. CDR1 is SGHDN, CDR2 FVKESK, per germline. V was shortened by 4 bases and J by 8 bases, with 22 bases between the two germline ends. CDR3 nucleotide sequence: TGTGCCAGCAGCCGCGCGGCAGGGGCCCTCGCTGGTACGCAGTATTTT. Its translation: CASSRAAGALAGTQYF.

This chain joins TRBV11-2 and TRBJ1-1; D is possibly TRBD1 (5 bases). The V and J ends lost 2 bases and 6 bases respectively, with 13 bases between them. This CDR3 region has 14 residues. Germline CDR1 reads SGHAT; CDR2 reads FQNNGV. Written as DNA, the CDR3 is TGTGCCAGCAGCTTACCACGGAGGGGCCCTGAAGCTTTCTTT. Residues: CASSLPRRGPEAFF. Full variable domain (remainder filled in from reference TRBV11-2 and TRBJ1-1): EAGVAQSPRYKIIEKRQSVAFWCNPISGHATLYWYQQILGQGPKLLIQFQNNGVVDDSQLPKDRFSAERLKGVDSTLKIQPAKLEDSAVYLCASSLPRRGPEAFFGQGTRLTVV.

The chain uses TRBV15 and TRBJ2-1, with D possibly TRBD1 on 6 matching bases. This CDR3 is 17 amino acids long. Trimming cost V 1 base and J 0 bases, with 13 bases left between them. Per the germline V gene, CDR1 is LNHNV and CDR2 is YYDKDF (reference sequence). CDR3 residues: CATSRGPDRPSYNEQFF. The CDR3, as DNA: TGTGCCACCAGCAGAGGCCCTGACAGGCCCTCCTACAATGAGCAGTTCTTC.

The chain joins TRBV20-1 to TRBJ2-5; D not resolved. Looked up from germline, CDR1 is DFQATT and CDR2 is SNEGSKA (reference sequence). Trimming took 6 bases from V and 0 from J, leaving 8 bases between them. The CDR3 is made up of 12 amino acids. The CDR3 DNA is TGCAGTGCCGCGATGTACCAAGAGACCCAGTACTTC. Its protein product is CSAAMYQETQYF.

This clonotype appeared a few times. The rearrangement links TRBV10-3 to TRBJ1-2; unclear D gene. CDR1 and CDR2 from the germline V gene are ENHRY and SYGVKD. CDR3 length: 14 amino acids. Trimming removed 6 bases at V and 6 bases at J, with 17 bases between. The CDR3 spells CAISRRTAYDGYTF. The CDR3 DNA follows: TGTGCCATCAGCAGACGGACGGCTTACGATGGCTACACCTTC.

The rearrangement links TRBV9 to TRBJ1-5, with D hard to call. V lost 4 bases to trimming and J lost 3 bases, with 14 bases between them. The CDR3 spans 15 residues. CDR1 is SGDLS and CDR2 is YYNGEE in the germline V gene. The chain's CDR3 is CASSPAGRPNQPQHF. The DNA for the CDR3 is TGTGCCAGCAGCCCAGCTGGCAGGCCCAATCAGCCCCAGCATTTT.

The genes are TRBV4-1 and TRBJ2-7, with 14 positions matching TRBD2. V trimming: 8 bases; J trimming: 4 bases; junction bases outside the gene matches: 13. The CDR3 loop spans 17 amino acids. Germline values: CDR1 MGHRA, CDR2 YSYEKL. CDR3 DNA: TGCGCCAGCGCCGGGACTAGCGGGAGAAATGATAGGTACGAGCAGTACTTC. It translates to CASAGTSGRNDRYEQYF.

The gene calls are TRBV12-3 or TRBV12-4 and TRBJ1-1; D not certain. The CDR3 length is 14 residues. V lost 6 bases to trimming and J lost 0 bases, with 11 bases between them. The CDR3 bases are TGTGCCAGCAGACCGAAGAGAATGAACACTGAAGCTTTCTTT. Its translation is CASRPKRMNTEAFF.

The CDR3 here is CASSYRGLIDEQFF. The CDR3 DNA follows: TGTGCCAGCAGTTACCGGGGACTTATCGATGAGCAGTTCTTC. The rearrangement links TRBV6-5 to TRBJ2-1; TRBD2 might be the D (6 bases). With 2 bases removed from V and 8 bases from J, the gap between germline ends came to 13 bases. Germline V gene lookup returns CDR1 MNHEY and CDR2 SVGAGI. The CDR3 consists of 14 residues.

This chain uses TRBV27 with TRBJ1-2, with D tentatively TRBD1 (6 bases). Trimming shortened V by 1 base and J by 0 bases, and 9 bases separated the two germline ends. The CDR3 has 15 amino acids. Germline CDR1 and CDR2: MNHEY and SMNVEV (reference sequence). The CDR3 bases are TGTGCCAGCAGTTTATTGGGGGCAGCTAACTATGGCTACACCTTC. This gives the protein CASSLLGAANYGYTF.

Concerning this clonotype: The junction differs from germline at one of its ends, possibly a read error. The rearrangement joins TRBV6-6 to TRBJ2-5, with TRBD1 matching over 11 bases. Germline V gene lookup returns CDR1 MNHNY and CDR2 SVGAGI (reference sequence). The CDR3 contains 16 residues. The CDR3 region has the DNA TGTGCCAGCAGCTACTCGGGACAGGGGGACCAAGAGACCCAGTACTTC. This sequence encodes CASSYSGQGDQETQYF.

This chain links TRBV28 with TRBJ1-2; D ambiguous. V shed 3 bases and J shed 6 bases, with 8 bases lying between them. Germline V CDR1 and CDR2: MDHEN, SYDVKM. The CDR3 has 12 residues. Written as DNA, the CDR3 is TGTGCCAGCAGTTTTTTCCCCCATGGCTACACCTTC. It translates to CASSFFPHGYTF.

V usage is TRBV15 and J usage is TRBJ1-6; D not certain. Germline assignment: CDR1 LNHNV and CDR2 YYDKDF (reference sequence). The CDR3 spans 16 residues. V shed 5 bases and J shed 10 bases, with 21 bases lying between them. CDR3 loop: CATSSQEGRMESPLHF. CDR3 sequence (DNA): TGTGCCACCAGCTCTCAGGAGGGCAGGATGGAATCACCCCTCCACTTT.

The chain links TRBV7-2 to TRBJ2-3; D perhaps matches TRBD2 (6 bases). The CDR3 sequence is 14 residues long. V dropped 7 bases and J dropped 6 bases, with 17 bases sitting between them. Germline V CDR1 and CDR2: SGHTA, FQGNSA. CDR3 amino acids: CASTSWGSGDTQYF. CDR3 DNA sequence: TGTGCCAGCACGTCTTGGGGGAGCGGGGATACGCAGTATTTT.

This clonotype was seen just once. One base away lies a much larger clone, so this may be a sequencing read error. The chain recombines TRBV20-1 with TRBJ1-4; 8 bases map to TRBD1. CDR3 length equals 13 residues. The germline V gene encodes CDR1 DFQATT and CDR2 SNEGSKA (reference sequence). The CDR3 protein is CSAPGQGTEELFF. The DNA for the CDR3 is TGCAGTGCTCCAGGACAGGGAACTGAAGAACTGTTTTTT.